This T cell receptor beta chain was sequenced during a study of T cells in Graves' hyperthyroidism and ophthalmopathy. Study information: Any treatment followed the collection of peripheral blood at initial diagnosis.

Hyperthyroidism of Graves' type that showed no ophthalmopathy progression within 18 months was stable. Uncontrolled infection, other autoimmune disease, pregnancy or lactation barred patients from enrollment. Clinical symptoms, serum thyroxine and TRAb, thyroid ultrasound and orbital computed tomography together formed the diagnostic basis. RNA transcripts provided the source from which TCR beta CDR3 regions were amplified. TCR CDR3 regions were first amplified by RT-PCR with HTBI primers. TCRdb called the multiplex PCR reads again in MiXCR, with one record for every CDR3 protein. The sample has some 620,000 distinct CDR3 sequences, about a sixth seen once. This clonotype was observed many times. Sequences were obtained from blood. This TCR derives from a woman aged 25-40 years with Graves' hyperthyroidism.

The CDR3 nucleotides are TGTGCCAGCAGCTTAATTGGGGACAACCAAGAGACCCAGTACTTC. Its protein is CASSLIGDNQETQYF. The chain employs TRBV7-3 and TRBJ2-5; a weak D match, TRBD1 (6 bases). Trimming removed 1 base from V and 0 bases from J, with 9 bases in between. Germline assignment: CDR1 SGHTA and CDR2 FQGTGA. This CDR3 is built from 15 residues.